Reported below is one T cell receptor (beta chain). The data belong to a study of blood T cells in healthy people across ages. After removal of 1 base from V and 3 bases from J, the junction contained 15 bases not matched to a gene. CDR3 size: 18 residues. Germline-derived CDR1 and CDR2 are DFQATT and SNEGSKA (reference sequence). The sample providers were healthy Caucasian people from Russia, aged about 6 to 90. Sample-barcoded 5' priming and a J-beta primer mix drove a second PCR of roughly 6 to 12 cycles. TCRdb re-analysed the 5' RACE reads in MiXCR, keeping a single row per CDR3 protein. Among 550,000 to 750,000 distinct CDR3 sequences listed, under 25% were seen once.

The chain is built from TRBV20-1 and TRBJ2-3; 8 bases fit TRBD2. The source is a man in his 70s in good health. The sample comprised blood. The CDR3: CSARALSGSGSGTDTQYF. As DNA, the CDR3 is TGCAGTGCTAGAGCCCTGAGCGGGAGCGGGTCGGGTACAGATACGCAGTATTTT.